The next 30 T cell receptor beta chains were all read from a single sample in a study of shared clonotypes between healthy human individuals (dated by TCRdb to 2018 to 2021). Libraries came from the immunoSEQ multiplex PCR assay. TCRdb took this table from immuneACCESS and kept in-frame rearrangements with V and J called. Such tables lack part of the clones; where checked against another copy, unresolved V genes explain under half of the gap, and the rest is unexplained. A total of some 2,400,000 clones appear in this sample, 95% of them only once. The top ten hold roughly 0.13% of the sample. The source material was naive CD4+ T cells sorted from blood. The sample's cell subset or site, from its label and the paper: CD45RA+ positively selected. The receptor set was obtained from a man aged 18 to 29 in good health.

The J gene is TRBJ2-5, the V gene TRBV30; TRBD1 agrees at 7 bases. V lost 3 bases and J lost 6; bases outside the gene matches: 10. The CDR3 runs to 14 residues. CDR1 GTSNPN and CDR2 SVGIG come from the germline V gene (reference sequence). CDR3 sequence (DNA): TGTGCCTGGAGGACAACAGGGGCAGTACAGACCCAGTACTTC. This translates into CAWRTTGAVQTQYF.

This chain connects TRBV7-6 to TRBJ2-3; possible D gene TRBD2, 6 bases. Deletions cut 2 bases from V and 2 bases from J, with 11 bases between. CDR3 size: 15 residues. Germline V gene sequence: CDR1 SGHVS, CDR2 FNYEAQ. CDR3 region: CASSLSGRITDTQYF. In DNA form, the CDR3 reads TGTGCCAGCAGCTTAAGTGGGAGGATCACAGATACGCAGTATTTT.

The chain recombines TRBV11-2 with TRBJ2-5; TRBD2 might be the D (7 bases). CDR1 is SGHAT and CDR2 is FQNNGV in the germline V gene. V was pared by 0 bases and J by 1 base, with 15 bases between. This CDR3 region has 17 residues. The CDR3 coding sequence is TGTGCCAGCAGCTTAGATTGGGCGGGGGCGGTCCAAGAGACCCAGTACTTC. Translation gives CASSLDWAGAVQETQYF.

The rearrangement links TRBV2 to TRBJ1-1, with 9 bases matching TRBD1. The CDR3 runs 14 residues. J lost 4 bases, V lost 5 bases, and 5 bases had no gene match. CDR1 SNHLY and CDR2 FYNNEI come from the germline V gene. In DNA, the CDR3 is TGTGCCAGCAGTACCGGGACAGGGAGCACTGAAGCTTTCTTT. This encodes CASSTGTGSTEAFF.

J is TRBJ2-7 and V is TRBV6-5; TRBD2 might be the D (5 bases). Germline V gene data show CDR1 as MNHEY and CDR2 as SVGAGI. The CDR3 totals 14 residues. Between the trimmed V and J ends, which lost 5 bases and 1 base, there was a span of 12 bases. The CDR3 DNA sequence: TGTGCCAGCAGTGATCGCTGGAGGTCCTACGAGCAGTACTTC. This codes for CASSDRWRSYEQYF.

About this clone: Other DNA sequences in this sample translate to the same CDR3. J is TRBJ1-3 and V is TRBV9; no clear D gene. V was clipped by 4 bases and J by 0 bases, with 11 bases between them. The germline V gene encodes CDR1 SGDLS and CDR2 YYNGEE. This CDR3 has 15 residues. The chain's CDR3 is CASSPTGDSGNTIYF. The DNA for the CDR3 is TGTGCCAGCAGCCCCACGGGAGACTCTGGAAACACCATATATTTT.

The chain carries TRBV6-6 and TRBJ2-1, with TRBD2 identical over 16 bases. Germline CDR1 reads MNHNY; CDR2 reads SVGAGI (reference sequence). The V gene end was trimmed by 5 bases and the J gene end by 8 bases; junction bases not matched to a gene: 6. The length of the CDR3 is 16 residues. CDR3 loop: CASSPGTSGRADEQFF. The DNA for the CDR3 is TGTGCCAGCAGTCCTGGGACTAGCGGGAGGGCCGATGAGCAGTTCTTC.

The V gene is TRBV2, the J gene TRBJ1-2; D might be TRBD1 (6 bases). V was pared by 2 bases and J by 4 bases, with 11 bases between. This CDR3 contains 14 residues. The germline gives CDR1 SNHLY, CDR2 FYNNEI. This chain's CDR3 is CASSELQGTYGYTF. For the CDR3, the DNA is TGTGCCAGCAGTGAACTACAGGGAACCTATGGCTACACCTTC.

CDR3 region: CAWGRGLVETQYF. CDR3 coding DNA: TGTGCCTGGGGGAGGGGGCTCGTGGAGACCCAGTACTTC. The genes are TRBV30 and TRBJ2-5, with D perhaps being TRBD1 or TRBD2 (7 bases each). Germline V gene sequence: CDR1 GTSNPN, CDR2 SVGIG (reference sequence). V lost 5 bases and J lost 5, with 15 bases in between. The length of the CDR3 is 13 residues.

Only a few counts were recorded for this clone. V is TRBV30 and J is TRBJ1-2, with TRBD1 identical over 7 bases. CDR3 length: 15 amino acids. In germline, CDR1 is GTSNPN, CDR2 SVGIG (reference sequence). The V and J ends lost 1 base and 8 bases, in that order; junction bases with no gene match: 13. The CDR3 protein is CAWSAGRDSWRGYTF. The CDR3 bases are TGTGCCTGGAGTGCGGGTCGGGACAGCTGGCGGGGCTACACCTTC.

V usage is TRBV7-3 and J usage is TRBJ2-1; D remains unclear. Trimming cost V 5 bases and J 2 bases, with 16 bases left between them. Germline V gene data show CDR1 as SGHTA and CDR2 as FQGTGA. The length of the CDR3 is 16 residues. The CDR3 nucleotides are TGTGCCAGCAGCGATACGGCACAGAGACCCTACAATGAGCAGTTCTTC. It translates to CASSDTAQRPYNEQFF.

The chain joins TRBV29-1 to TRBJ1-1, with 8 bases identical to TRBD1. The CDR3 has 14 residues. The V gene's germline CDR1 is SQVTM and CDR2 ANQGSEA. V dropped 7 bases and J dropped 3; count of bases not matched to a gene: 10. The CDR3 spells CSARTGSADTEAFF. CDR3 DNA sequence: TGCAGCGCCCGGACAGGGTCGGCGGACACTGAAGCTTTCTTT.

This clone came up once. The chain has TRBV4-1 and TRBJ1-5; TRBD1 matches 9 bases. V lost 3 bases and J lost 4; bases outside the gene matches: 7. The CDR3 is 16 residues long. From germline, CDR1 is MGHRA and CDR2 YSYEKL. The CDR3 loop is CASSQITGTGNQPQHF. The CDR3 DNA reads TGCGCCAGCAGCCAGATTACCGGGACAGGGAATCAGCCCCAGCATTTT.

A word on this clone: The same CDR3 also results from other DNA sequences found in this sample. The chain uses TRBV7-2 and TRBJ1-1; D is possibly TRBD1 (5 bases). The CDR3 contains 13 residues. Between the trimmed V and J ends, which lost 4 bases and 1 base, there was a span of 7 bases. Germline V gene data show CDR1 as SGHTA and CDR2 as FQGNSA. CDR3 nucleotides: TGTGCCAGCAGCTCGGGGCCGAACACTGAAGCTTTCTTT. Encoded protein: CASSSGPNTEAFF.

This chain uses TRBV5-1 with TRBJ2-5; 7 bases match TRBD1. This CDR3 comprises 15 residues. CDR1 and CDR2 (germline): SGHRS, YFSETQ. Losses at the gene ends were 4 bases for V and 4 bases for J; bases not matched to a gene: 10. Here the CDR3 reads CASSPRTGELETQYF. The CDR3, as DNA: TGCGCCAGCAGCCCCCGGACAGGCGAATTAGAGACCCAGTACTTC.

The table lists this clone with a count of one. The rearrangement uses TRBV6-6 and TRBJ2-7; 9 nucleotides align to TRBD2. Germline V CDR1 and CDR2: MNHNY, SVGAGI (reference sequence). Unmatched junction bases numbered 4, after V lost 4 bases and J lost 3 bases. The CDR3 loop spans 14 amino acids. CDR3 DNA: TGTGCCAGCAGTTTCCCAGCGGGGGGCTACGAGCAGTACTTC. Translation gives CASSFPAGGYEQYF.

CDR3 coding DNA: TGTGCCATCAGTGAACTGTTTGAGCAGTTCTTC. Protein: CAISELFEQFF. V and J are TRBV10-3 and TRBJ2-1; D remains ambiguous. Germline V CDR1 and CDR2: ENHRY, SYGVKD. The CDR3 covers 11 residues. With 3 bases removed from V and 9 bases from J, the gap between germline ends came to 6 bases.

This clone was observed a handful of times. The chain couples TRBV19 to TRBJ1-6; D not certain. This CDR3 region has 11 residues. V lost 5 bases, J lost 7 bases, and 3 bases lay in between. The germline gives CDR1 LNHDA, CDR2 SQIVND (reference sequence). The CDR3 DNA is TGTGCCAGTAGTCGGAATTCACCCCTCCACTTT. Translated: CASSRNSPLHF. The variable domain in full, completed from reference TRBV19 and TRBJ1-6, reads DGGITQSPKYLFRKEGQNVTLSCEQNLNHDAMYWYRQDPGQGLRLIYYSQIVNDFQKGDIAEGYSVSREKKESFPLTVTSAQKNPTAFYLCASSRNSPLHFGNGTRLTVT.

On this clone: Additional DNA sequences in this sample encode the identical CDR3. The chain uses TRBV6-1 and TRBJ2-6, with D uncertain. Per germline, CDR1 MNHNS and CDR2 SASEGT. Trimming stripped 4 bases from V and 0 bases from J, with 7 bases between. The CDR3 is 15 residues long. The CDR3 DNA is TGTGCCAGCAGTGGACGAAGCTCTGGGGCCAACGTCCTGACTTTC. Protein: CASSGRSSGANVLTF.

This clone showed up just once. The chain joins TRBV28 to TRBJ2-7; D may be TRBD2 (6 bases). V was clipped by 6 bases and J by 7 bases, with 16 bases between them. The CDR3 runs to 13 residues. The germline V gene encodes CDR1 MDHEN and CDR2 SYDVKM. CDR3 in DNA: TGTGCCAGCAGGCCCGGGCCGGGGGTTGAGCAGTACTTC. It yields the protein CASRPGPGVEQYF.

The chain has TRBV11-3 and TRBJ2-3; TRBD1 or TRBD2 may be the D gene (5 bases each). V shed 6 bases and J shed 2 bases, with 15 bases lying between them. Looked up from germline, CDR1 is SGHNT and CDR2 is YENEEA. The CDR3 covers 15 residues. CDR3 nucleotide sequence: TGTGCCAGCAGTCCGAGAGGGGCTCACACAGATACGCAGTATTTT. Encoded protein: CASSPRGAHTDTQYF.

The chain employs TRBV30 and TRBJ1-1; D possibly corresponds to TRBD1 (5 bases). V gave up 1 base and J gave up 5 bases, with 17 bases separating them. The CDR3 has 15 amino acids. In germline, CDR1 is GTSNPN, CDR2 SVGIG (reference sequence). The CDR3 DNA reads TGTGCCTGGAGTGACTTCGACAGAAGGACGACTGAAGCTTTCTTT. Residues: CAWSDFDRRTTEAFF.

The CDR3 loop reads CASSPLGPNTGELFF. The CDR3 bases are TGTGCCAGCAGCCCCTTGGGCCCGAACACCGGGGAGCTGTTTTTT. V gene TRBV6-6 combines with J gene TRBJ2-2, with D uncertain. The CDR3 runs 15 residues. V lost 6 bases and J lost 0, with 11 bases in between. The germline CDR1 and CDR2 sequences are MNHNY and SVGAGI (reference sequence).

Note on this clone: At one end, the junction sequence differs from germline, possibly due to a read error. The chain carries TRBV7-7 and TRBJ2-1; 9 bases fit TRBD2. Germline V gives CDR1 SSHAT, CDR2 FNYEAQ (reference sequence). The CDR3 covers 16 residues. The CDR3 DNA reads TGTGCTAGCAGCTTAGGGGCTAGCGGGGCCTACAATGAGCAGTTCTTC. Translated, it gives CASSLGASGAYNEQFF.

The chain uses TRBV2 and TRBJ1-4; D call uncertain. CDR1 and CDR2 (germline): SNHLY, FYNNEI. This CDR3 region has 16 residues. V was shortened by 2 bases and J by 7 bases, with 17 bases between the two germline ends. In DNA form, the CDR3 reads TGTGCCAGCAGTGAAACACCGACGGGGTCCTCTGAAAAACTGTTTTTT. Its protein product is CASSETPTGSSEKLFF.

J is TRBJ1-1 and V is TRBV5-5; 11 nucleotides align to TRBD1. The CDR3 runs to 13 residues. The J segment lost 5 bases and the V segment lost 6 bases, leaving 3 bases of the junction unmatched. Germline V lookup: CDR1 SGHKS, CDR2 YYEKEE (reference sequence). The CDR3 DNA is TGTGCCAGCACGGGACAGGGGGGAACTGAAGCTTTCTTT. It translates to CASTGQGGTEAFF.

The rearrangement links TRBV5-1 to TRBJ1-1; the D gene is possibly TRBD1 (6 bases). Germline CDR1 and CDR2: SGHRS and YFSETQ. The CDR3 runs 14 residues. V lost 2 bases and J 2 bases, leaving 10 bases between the germline ends. The CDR3 reads CASSFPQGNTEAFF. The CDR3 nucleotides are TGCGCCAGCAGCTTCCCACAGGGAAACACTGAAGCTTTCTTT.

This chain links TRBV2 with TRBJ2-5; D possibly corresponds to TRBD2 (6 bases). CDR3 length: 14 residues. V lost 8 bases, J lost 6 bases, and 19 bases lay in between. The V gene's germline CDR1 is SNHLY and CDR2 FYNNEI. CDR3 in DNA: TGTGCCAGCCGCCGGGACTCCACACCGAAGACCCAGTACTTC. Its translation is CASRRDSTPKTQYF. Looking up the rest from reference TRBV2 and TRBJ2-5 gives the full variable domain: EPEVTQTPSHQVTQMGQEVILRCVPISNHLYFYWYRQILGQKVEFLVSFYNNEISEKSEIFDDQFSVERPDGSNFTLKIRSTKLEDSAMYFCASRRDSTPKTQYFGPGTRLLVL.

The CDR3 sequence: CASSTQPLGAGSSYEQYF. DNA of the CDR3: TGTGCCAGCAGCACACAGCCCCTAGGGGCGGGAAGCTCCTACGAGCAGTACTTC. The gene calls are TRBV7-2 and TRBJ2-7, with D possibly matching TRBD2 (6 bases). V lost 5 bases to trimming and J lost 0 bases, with 23 bases between them. The CDR3 spans 18 residues. Germline V gives CDR1 SGHTA, CDR2 FQGNSA.

The chain carries TRBV7-9 and TRBJ2-1; a weak D match, TRBD1 (5 bases). The germline V and J ends were trimmed by 2 bases and 8 bases, with 13 bases remaining between them. CDR1 SEHNR and CDR2 FQNEAQ come from the germline V gene (reference sequence). The CDR3 spans 14 residues. This CDR3 is CASSLSGFFDEQFF. The CDR3 DNA reads as TGTGCCAGCAGCTTATCAGGGTTCTTCGATGAGCAGTTCTTC.